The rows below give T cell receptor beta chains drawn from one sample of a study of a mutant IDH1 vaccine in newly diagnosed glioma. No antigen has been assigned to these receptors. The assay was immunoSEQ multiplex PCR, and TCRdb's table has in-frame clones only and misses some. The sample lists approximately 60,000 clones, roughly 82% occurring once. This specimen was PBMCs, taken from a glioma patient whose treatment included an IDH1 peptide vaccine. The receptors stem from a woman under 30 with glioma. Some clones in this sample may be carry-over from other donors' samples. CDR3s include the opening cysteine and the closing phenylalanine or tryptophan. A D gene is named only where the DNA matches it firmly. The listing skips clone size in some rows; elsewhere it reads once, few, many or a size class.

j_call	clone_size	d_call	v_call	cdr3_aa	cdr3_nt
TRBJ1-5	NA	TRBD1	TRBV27	CASSDRGQYQPQHF	TGTGCCAGCAGTGACAGGGGGCAGTATCAGCCCCAGCATTTT
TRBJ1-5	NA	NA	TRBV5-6	CASSWGVSNQPQHF	TGTGCCAGCAGCTGGGGGGTCAGCAATCAGCCCCAGCATTTT
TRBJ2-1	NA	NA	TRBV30	CAWSLPNEQFF	TGTGCCTGGAGTCTTCCCAATGAGCAGTTCTTC
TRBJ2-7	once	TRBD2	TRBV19	CASSLSGGQEQYF	TGTGCCAGTAGTCTGTCGGGGGGGCAGGAGCAGTACTTC
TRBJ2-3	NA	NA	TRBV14	CASSPTPTTDTQYF	TGTGCCAGCAGCCCGACGCCAACCACAGATACGCAGTATTTT
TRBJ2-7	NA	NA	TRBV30	CAWSVQPGGEQYF	TGTGCCTGGAGTGTACAGCCCGGGGGCGAGCAGTACTTC
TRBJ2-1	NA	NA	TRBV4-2	CASSQVSVNEQFF	TGTGCCAGCAGCCAAGTCTCCGTCAATGAGCAGTTCTTC
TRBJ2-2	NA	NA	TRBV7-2	CASSNGTPRLNTGELFF	TGTGCCAGCAGCAACGGGACACCCCGTCTAAACACCGGGGAGCTGTTTTTT
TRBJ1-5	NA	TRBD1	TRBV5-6	CASSLSRGQGNQPQHF	TGTGCCAGCAGCTTGAGCAGGGGGCAGGGCAATCAGCCCCAGCATTTT
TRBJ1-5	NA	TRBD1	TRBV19	CASSSRDRWGNQPQHF	TGTGCCAGTAGTTCCCGGGACAGGTGGGGCAATCAGCCCCAGCATTTT
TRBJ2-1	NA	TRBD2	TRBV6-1	CASSATSPGTYNEQFF	TGTGCCAGCAGTGCGACTAGCCCCGGAACCTACAATGAGCAGTTCTTC
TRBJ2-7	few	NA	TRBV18	CASSPPTGRRAEQYF	TGTGCCAGCTCACCACCCACAGGGAGGAGAGCCGAGCAGTACTTC